These T cell receptor beta chains were read from a single sample in a study of blood T cell repertoires in COVID-19. Profiling relied on immunoSEQ multiplex PCR, and the TCRdb table lists in-frame clones only, not all of them. The sample consists of fewer than 90,000 clones, approximately 90% of them appearing once. The source material was peripheral blood. The receptor source for this set is an elderly woman with active COVID-19. The CDR3 runs from the conserved cysteine through the conserved F or W. A D gene is named only where the DNA matches it firmly. Clone size is not always given. Where it is, it says once, few, many or a class for expanded clones.

D,size,V,J,DNA,CDR3
TRBD1,-,TRBV7-3,TRBJ1-1,TGTGCCAGCGGAAAGGGGGCGGACACTGAAGCTTTCTTT,CASGKGADTEAFF
TRBD2,-,TRBV7-3,TRBJ2-1,TGTGCCAGCAGCTTAATAGCGGGAGTCTACAATGAGCAGTTCTTC,CASSLIAGVYNEQFF
TRBD1,-,TRBV19,TRBJ1-2,TGTGCCAGTAGTATCGGGCGGAGAGGGACAGGGGTTGGCGGCTACACCTTC,CASSIGRRGTGVGGYTF
-,-,TRBV10-1,TRBJ2-7,TGCGCCAGCAGTGATGTGGAGGAGACCTACGAGCAGTACTTC,CASSDVEETYEQYF
-,-,TRBV6-1,TRBJ1-1,TGTGCCAGCAGTGAAGGTAACAGCGGGACTGAAGCTTTCTTT,CASSEGNSGTEAFF
-,-,TRBV28,TRBJ2-5,TGTGCCAGCAGTTTCCAGGGCCAGGATAGAGAGACCCAGTACTTC,CASSFQGQDRETQYF
TRBD1,-,TRBV5-1,TRBJ1-6,TGCGCCAGCAGCGGCGGAACAGGGGGCTCCTATAATTCACCCCTCCACTTT,CASSGGTGGSYNSPLHF
-,-,TRBV18,TRBJ2-7,TGTGCCAGCTCACCACCGGACACAGGGTTCGAGCAGTACTTC,CASSPPDTGFEQYF
TRBD2,-,TRBV9,TRBJ2-7,TGTGCCAGCAGCCCTGCGCTAGGCGGGAGTGGTGTAGGCGAGCAGTACTTC,CASSPALGGSGVGEQYF
TRBD2,-,TRBV19,TRBJ2-1,TGTGCCAGTAGGAAGGGACTAGCGGGAGGATTGAGCTACAATGAGCAGTTCTTC,CASRKGLAGGLSYNEQFF
TRBD2,-,TRBV7-2,TRBJ2-5,TGTGCCAGCAGCCCAGGACTAGTCCAAGAGACCCAGTACTTC,CASSPGLVQETQYF
TRBD2,-,TRBV5-1,TRBJ2-3,TGCGCCAGCAGCTTGGCGGCTAGCGGGCTCACAGATACGCAGTATTTT,CASSLAASGLTDTQYF
-,-,TRBV6-2/TRBV6-3,TRBJ2-1,TGTGCCAGCAGTGTGGTGACACGTGAGCAGTTCTTC,CASSVVTREQFF
-,-,TRBV5-1,TRBJ1-1,TGCGCCAGCAGCCCGACAAATAGGGGGACTGAAGCTTTCTTT,CASSPTNRGTEAFF
TRBD1,-,TRBV28,TRBJ2-3,TGTGCCAGCAGTTTAAAAGCAGGGGGCGCGGCAGATACGCAGTATTTT,CASSLKAGGAADTQYF
-,once,TRBV29-1,TRBJ2-7,TGCAGCGCCCTAGGGGCCTCCCTTTCCTACGAGCAGTACTTC,CSALGASLSYEQYF
TRBD1,-,TRBV7-8,TRBJ1-5,TGTGCCAGCAGCAGCCGGACAGGAGGAGCTGGAAGCAATCAGCCCCAGCATTTT,CASSSRTGGAGSNQPQHF
TRBD2,-,TRBV28,TRBJ2-3,TGTGCCAGCAGTTCTCTTTTTGGGCTCCATCTAGCGGGAGGTGAAGCAGATACGCAGTATTTT,CASSSLFGLHLAGGEADTQYF
TRBD1,-,TRBV5-1,TRBJ2-7,TGCGCCAGCAGCGCCGGACAGGGCCACGAGCAGTACTTC,CASSAGQGHEQYF
-,-,TRBV6-2/TRBV6-3,TRBJ1-2,TGTGCCAGCAGTTCGGGAGGGTATGGCTACACCTTC,CASSSGGYGYTF
TRBD1,-,TRBV7-2,TRBJ2-5,TGTGCCAGCAGCAACCGACAGGGCCTAGAGACCCAGTACTTC,CASSNRQGLETQYF
-,-,TRBV28,TRBJ1-2,TGTGCCAGCACCCCATGGGGGGGCAACTATGGCTACACCTTC,CASTPWGGNYGYTF
-,-,TRBV12-3/TRBV12-4,TRBJ2-7,TGTGCCAGCAGTTTAGAGCGCCCCTACGAGCAGTACTTC,CASSLERPYEQYF
-,-,TRBV30,TRBJ2-1,TGTGCCTGGAGTGGAGGGTACGGTGAGTTCTTC,CAWSGGYGEFF
-,once,TRBV24-1,TRBJ2-5,TGTGCCACCAGTGATTCCCGCCGGGTAGCGTATCAAGAGACCCAGTACTTC,CATSDSRRVAYQETQYF
-,-,TRBV7-3,TRBJ1-1,TGTGCCAGCAGCTTCTCCGGGGACACTGAAGCTTTCTTT,CASSFSGDTEAFF
TRBD2,once,TRBV28,TRBJ2-1,TGTGCCAGCAGTCCACTAGCGGGAGGAAAGTATGAGCAGTTCTTC,CASSPLAGGKYEQFF
TRBD1,-,TRBV19,TRBJ2-1,TGTGCCAGTAGTATTACGGGGACAGGAGCAAAGTTCTTC,CASSITGTGAKFF
-,-,TRBV3-1/TRBV3-2,TRBJ2-3,TGTGCCAGCAGCCAAGATCCTGTGGCGCGCGGGGATACGCAGTATTTT,CASSQDPVARGDTQYF
-,-,TRBV6-6,TRBJ1-2,TGTGCCAGCAGTTACTCGTCCAGGGGTGATGGCTACACCTTC,CASSYSSRGDGYTF
-,once,TRBV2,TRBJ2-3,TGTGCCAGCCAAGCCGGAGATACGCAGTATTTT,CASQAGDTQYF
-,-,TRBV6-8,TRBJ2-1,TGTGCCAGCAGTCCGGACTGCAATGAGCAGTTCTTC,CASSPDCNEQFF
-,-,TRBV25-1,TRBJ2-4,TGTGCCAGCAGTGAATTCGCGGGGAACATTCAGTACTTC,CASSEFAGNIQYF
-,-,TRBV29-1,TRBJ1-4,TGCAGCGCCGTACCCGCGGGGGGGGAAAAACTGTTTTTT,CSAVPAGGEKLFF
TRBD2,-,TRBV5-6,TRBJ2-3,TGTGCCAGCAGCCTCGGACTAGCGGGAGGCACAGATACGCAGTATTTT,CASSLGLAGGTDTQYF
TRBD2,-,TRBV28,TRBJ2-1,TGTGCCAGCAGTTTAGGGGAGCGGGGGAGGTTCTTC,CASSLGERGRFF
TRBD1,-,TRBV11-2,TRBJ1-1,TGTGCCAGCAGCTTAGATACCCGGACAGGCTTCAACGAAGCTTTCTTT,CASSLDTRTGFNEAFF
TRBD1,-,TRBV28,TRBJ1-3,TGTGCCAGCAGTACCGGGACAGACGCCTCTGGAAACACCATATATTTT,CASSTGTDASGNTIYF
TRBD2,few,TRBV28,TRBJ2-7,TGTGCCAGCCGACTAGCGGGAGAGCAGCAGTACTTC,CASRLAGEQQYF
-,-,TRBV6-5,TRBJ1-5,TGTGCCAGCCGAGAGACAGAGATGAGCCTGAAGCCCCAGCATTTT,CASRETEMSLKPQHF
-,once,TRBV7-9,TRBJ1-3,TGTGCCAGCAGCTCGGGGATCTCTGGAAACACCATATATTTT,CASSSGISGNTIYF
TRBD2,-,TRBV5-1,TRBJ2-3,TGCGCCAGCAGCTTGCGCCAGACTAGCGGGAGGACGCAGTATTTT,CASSLRQTSGRTQYF
TRBD1,-,TRBV29-1,TRBJ2-7,TGCAGGTCCTTGGGGGACAGGTCCTACGAGCAGTACTTC,CRSLGDRSYEQYF
-,-,TRBV28,TRBJ2-1,TGTGCCAGCAGCCCCTTCTCGGGCGGACTCTACAATGAGCAGTTCTTC,CASSPFSGGLYNEQFF
-,-,TRBV6-2/TRBV6-3,TRBJ2-1,TGTGCCAGCAGTTACCCCCCTAATGAGCAGTTCTTC,CASSYPPNEQFF
-,-,TRBV6-6,TRBJ2-7,TGTGCCAGCAGTTACTCCAGACAGACTCGCTACGAGCAGTACTTC,CASSYSRQTRYEQYF
TRBD1,-,TRBV7-2,TRBJ1-6,TGTGCCAGCAGCAGAGGACAGGCTGTGCGTTCACCCCTCCACTTT,CASSRGQAVRSPLHF
-,few,TRBV6-5,TRBJ1-2,TGTGCCAGCAGTTACTCGCCGGAAAGGGGTGGCTACACCTTC,CASSYSPERGGYTF
-,-,TRBV14,TRBJ1-2,TGTGCCAGCAGCCTCGGGCGACAGGCGAACTATGGCTACACCTTC,CASSLGRQANYGYTF
-,-,TRBV5-5,TRBJ2-1,TGTGCCAGCACCCGTCGCCCCGGGAACGAGCAGTTCTTC,CASTRRPGNEQFF
-,-,TRBV7-2,TRBJ2-1,TGTGCCAGCAGCTTAAACCAGGGACTTTTCAATGAGCAGTTCTTC,CASSLNQGLFNEQFF
TRBD2,-,TRBV10-1,TRBJ2-1,TGCGCCAGCACCCTAGCGGGAGGGCCCCATAGCTCCTACAATGAGCAGTTCTTC,CASTLAGGPHSSYNEQFF
TRBD2,-,TRBV27,TRBJ2-1,TGTGCCAGCAGTTTCCTACGAGCGGGAGTATCCTACAATGAGCAGTTCTTC,CASSFLRAGVSYNEQFF
-,-,TRBV6-2/TRBV6-3,TRBJ2-4,TGTGCCAGCAGTTTTAGCGGAACAGCCAAAAACATTCAGTACTTC,CASSFSGTAKNIQYF